The rows below give T cell receptor beta chains drawn from one sample of a study of control samples from healthy donors and cancer patients. Sequencing was performed with immunoSEQ multiplex PCR; in TCRdb, only in-frame clones are kept and a portion is missing. Of around 75,000 clones listed, about 80% were seen once; the top ten hold under 30%. Source material: blood. All receptors come from a man aged 50-59 years in good health. The CDR3 runs from the conserved cysteine through the conserved F or W. The order of the fields is V gene, clone size, D gene, J gene, CDR3 protein, CDR3 DNA. D genes are given only for firm matches. Only part of the rows carry a size: once, few, many, or a class if the clone is expanded.

TRBV7-7	NA	TRBD2	TRBJ2-5	CASSLAGYQETQYF	TGTGCTAGCAGCTTAGCGGGGTACCAAGAGACCCAGTACTTC
TRBV4-1	NA	NA	TRBJ2-2	CASSQEARVPGELFF	TGCGCCAGCAGCCAAGAGGCTAGAGTTCCCGGGGAGCTGTTTTTT
TRBV6-2/TRBV6-3	NA	NA	TRBJ1-5	CASSSILTGQPQHF	TGTGCCAGCAGTTCTATTCTGACTGGACAGCCCCAGCATTTT
TRBV7-2	NA	NA	TRBJ1-1	CASSLQDTEAFF	TGTGCCAGCAGCTTACAGGACACTGAAGCTTTCTTT
TRBV7-2	NA	TRBD1	TRBJ1-5	CASTYPGGRQPQHF	TGTGCCAGCACCTACCCAGGGGGCCGTCAGCCCCAGCATTTT
TRBV3-1/TRBV3-2	NA	NA	TRBJ2-7	CASSQLGKQYF	TGTGCCAGCAGCCAATTGGGAAAGCAGTACTTC
TRBV28	NA	TRBD1	TRBJ1-5	CASKLVQGRGQPQHF	TGTGCCAGCAAGCTTGTACAGGGGAGAGGACAGCCCCAGCATTTT
TRBV5-6	NA	NA	TRBJ2-4	CASSSTGVQNIQYF	TGTGCCAGCAGCTCAACCGGGGTCCAAAACATTCAGTACTTC
TRBV12-3/TRBV12-4	few	NA	TRBJ1-5	CASSLGQPQHF	TGTGCCAGCAGTTTGGGGCAGCCCCAGCATTTT
TRBV20-1	NA	NA	TRBJ2-2	CSAAQLGELFF	TGCAGTGCTGCCCAGTTGGGGGAGCTGTTTTTT
TRBV7-9	NA	NA	TRBJ1-1	CASSFRGLGPTEAFF	TGTGCCAGCAGCTTCCGGGGGCTGGGTCCCACTGAAGCTTTCTTT